The 32 T cell receptor beta chains below come from one sample, sequenced in a study of blood T cell repertoires in COVID-19. The data were produced by immunoSEQ multiplex PCR, yet TCRdb's version contains in-frame clones alone and is incomplete. The top ten clones hold roughly 4.4% of a sample with 110,000 or so clones, just under 90% of them seen once. Sequencing was carried out using peripheral blood. The source of these receptors is a woman between 45 and 65 years old with acute or convalescent COVID-19.

The chain carries TRBV18 and TRBJ1-1, with D possibly TRBD1 on 6 matching bases. The CDR3 spans 16 residues. Germline V gene data show CDR1 as KGHSH and CDR2 as LQKENI. Trimming cost V 3 bases and J 0 bases, with 14 bases left between them. The CDR3 nucleotides read TGTGCCAGCTCACCGACCGCACCAGGGGTGAACACTGAAGCTTTCTTT. Translation gives CASSPTAPGVNTEAFF.

The V call is TRBV19, the J call TRBJ2-2; 9 nucleotides line up with TRBD1. CDR3 length: 16 amino acids. Germline-derived CDR1 and CDR2 are LNHDA and SQIVND (reference sequence). V lost 7 bases, J lost 6 bases, and 12 bases stayed unmatched. CDR3 DNA sequence: TGTGCCAGTACCGATACAGGGGGCAATTGGGCCGGGGAGCTGTTTTTT. It translates to CASTDTGGNWAGELFF.

The chain combines TRBV28 with TRBJ1-6; D is perhaps TRBD1 (6 bases). The CDR3 runs to 13 residues. Germline V gene lookup returns CDR1 MDHEN and CDR2 SYDVKM. Trimming pared 9 bases from V and 8 bases from J, leaving 14 bases between. Written as DNA, the CDR3 is TGTGCCAGTTATCTGGGGGCGGATTCACCCCTCCACTTT. As protein: CASYLGADSPLHF.

This clone was observed a single time. The chain links TRBV4-1 to TRBJ2-1; TRBD1 matches 7 bases. Trimming cost V 5 bases and J 5 bases; bases outside gene matches: 6. The germline gives CDR1 MGHRA, CDR2 YSYEKL. The CDR3 totals 14 residues. DNA of the CDR3: TGCGCCAGCAGCGGGACAGCTTTTGACAATGAGCAGTTCTTC. Residues: CASSGTAFDNEQFF.

The rearrangement joins TRBV7-2 to TRBJ1-4, with TRBD1 identical over 8 bases. The CDR3 extends over 15 amino acids. The J segment lost 5 bases and the V segment lost 3 bases, leaving 5 bases of the junction unmatched. Germline CDR1 is SGHTA and CDR2 is FQGNSA. CDR3 in DNA: TGTGCCAGCAGCTTGCACAGGGGGACGAATGAAAAACTGTTTTTT. Amino acids: CASSLHRGTNEKLFF.

The J gene is TRBJ1-5, the V gene TRBV18; 11 bases fit TRBD1. Losses at the gene ends were 1 base for V and 4 bases for J; bases not matched to a gene: 3. The CDR3 covers 16 residues. The V gene's germline CDR1 is KGHSH and CDR2 LQKENI. CDR3 loop: CASSPQRDRGNQPQHF. For the CDR3, the DNA is TGTGCCAGCTCACCACAGCGGGACAGGGGGAATCAGCCCCAGCATTTT.

CDR3 sequence: CSGDCYYEQYF. In nucleotides, the CDR3 is TGCAGCGGGGACTGCTACTACGAGCAGTACTTC. J is TRBJ2-7 and V is TRBV29-1; possibly TRBD2 for D (6 bases). This CDR3 comprises 11 residues. Germline CDR1 is SQVTM and CDR2 is ANQGSEA. V was clipped by 7 bases and J by 3 bases, with 10 bases between them.

The V gene is TRBV18, the J gene TRBJ1-1; a weak D match, TRBD1 (5 bases). Germline-derived CDR1 and CDR2 are KGHSH and LQKENI. V gave up 0 bases and J gave up 3 bases, with 11 bases separating them. The CDR3 consists of 15 residues. The CDR3 spells CASSPPGQGDTEAFF. The CDR3 coding sequence is TGTGCCAGCTCACCACCGGGCCAGGGCGACACTGAAGCTTTCTTT. Full variable domain (missing parts from reference TRBV18 and TRBJ1-1): NAGVMQNPRHLVRRRGQEARLRCSPMKGHSHVYWYRQLPEEGLKFMVYLQKENIIDESGMPKERFSAEFPKEGPSILRIQQVVRGDSAAYFCASSPPGQGDTEAFFGQGTRLTVV.

The chain uses TRBV2 and TRBJ1-6, with 7 bases fitting TRBD1. With 4 bases clipped from V and 10 bases from J, the junction kept 10 bases outside the gene matches. The CDR3 consists of 15 residues. Germline CDR1 is SNHLY and CDR2 is FYNNEI. CDR3 amino acids: CASSGYDRVWSPLHF. The DNA of the CDR3 is TGTGCCAGCAGTGGTTATGACAGGGTTTGGTCACCCCTCCACTTT.

The rearrangement uses TRBV12-3 or TRBV12-4 and TRBJ1-2, with 7 bases matching TRBD1. With V trimmed by 7 bases and J by 4 bases, 6 bases remained unmatched. The CDR3 covers 13 residues. In DNA, the CDR3 is TGTGCCAGCACTCCGGGACAGACCTATGGCTACACCTTC. This translates into CASTPGQTYGYTF.

The chain recombines TRBV4-1 with TRBJ2-1, with 11 bases aligning to TRBD2. V shed 4 bases and J 4 bases; nucleotides not matched to a gene: 6. The CDR3 is 16 residues long. Germline loops: CDR1 MGHRA, CDR2 YSYEKL. CDR3 amino acids: CASSPGASGGYNEQFF. CDR3 nucleotide sequence: TGCGCCAGCAGCCCAGGGGCTAGCGGGGGGTACAATGAGCAGTTCTTC.

The chain uses TRBV28 and TRBJ1-5; possible D gene TRBD1, 6 bases. V was shortened by 6 bases and J by 5 bases, with 14 bases between the two germline ends. CDR3 size: 14 residues. Germline V gene data show CDR1 as MDHEN and CDR2 as SYDVKM. The CDR3 region is CASSIGQKDQPQHF. The CDR3 region has the DNA TGTGCCAGCAGCATTGGACAGAAAGATCAGCCCCAGCATTTT.

With respect to this clone: An end of the junction does not agree with germline; a read error may underlie this. The chain has TRBV27 and TRBJ1-1; 7 bases are shared with TRBD1. The CDR3 contains 13 residues. Per the germline V gene, CDR1 is MNHEY and CDR2 is SMNVEV (reference sequence). The CDR3 region has the DNA TGTGCCAGCAGTTCGGGACAGAACGCTGAAGCTTTCTTT. Translating gives CASSSGQNAEAFF.

The gene calls are TRBV18 and TRBJ2-5; TRBD2 might be the D (6 bases). The germline CDR1 and CDR2 sequences are KGHSH and LQKENI. The ends were cut back, 6 bases at V and 12 bases at J, with 17 bases in the middle. This CDR3 is built from 12 residues. CDR3 in DNA: TGTGCCAGCTCCCCAGATAGTAAGCGGGAGTACTTC. Its protein product is CASSPDSKREYF.

This chain connects TRBV5-1 to TRBJ2-4; a possible D gene is TRBD2 (6 bases). Per germline, CDR1 SGHRS and CDR2 YFSETQ. V shed 0 bases and J shed 5 bases, with 15 bases lying between them. The CDR3 extends over 16 amino acids. The DNA for the CDR3 is TGCGCCAGCAGCTTGGCCCGGGACTCAAAGGAAAACATTCAGTACTTC. This translates into CASSLARDSKENIQYF.

The chain couples TRBV15 to TRBJ2-7; possibly TRBD1 for D (6 bases). The V gene's germline CDR1 is LNHNV and CDR2 YYDKDF (reference sequence). CDR3 length: 13 amino acids. With 5 bases removed from V and 2 bases from J, the gap between germline ends came to 10 bases. The CDR3 nucleotides read TGTGCCACCAGCGTACGACAGGCCTACGAGCAGTACTTC. This sequence encodes CATSVRQAYEQYF.

This chain connects TRBV6-1 to TRBJ1-4; 7 nucleotides align to TRBD1. Germline lookup yields CDR1 MNHNS and CDR2 SASEGT. This CDR3 spans 16 amino acids. Trimming at V came to 0 bases and at J to 7 bases, leaving 8 bases not matched to a gene. The DNA for the CDR3 is TGTGCCAGCAGTGAAGCCGGGAGGGGGCGAGGTGAAAAACTGTTTTTT. Its protein product is CASSEAGRGRGEKLFF.

The V call is TRBV28, the J call TRBJ2-5, with TRBD2 identical over 15 bases. The CDR3 sequence is 16 residues long. V was pared by 6 bases and J by 1 base, with 3 bases of the junction left unmatched. CDR1 and CDR2 from the germline V gene are MDHEN and SYDVKM. CDR3 amino acids: CASSRTSGRVQETQYF. CDR3 nucleotides: TGTGCCAGCAGCCGGACTAGCGGGAGGGTCCAAGAGACCCAGTACTTC.

This chain links TRBV6-6 with TRBJ1-1; the D gene is possibly TRBD1 (5 bases). From germline, CDR1 is MNHNY and CDR2 SVGAGI (reference sequence). V was clipped by 7 bases and J by 4 bases, with 22 bases between them. This CDR3 has 16 amino acids. The CDR3 region has the DNA TGTGCCAGCACCCCACGGGGGGGATTGGGGGGCACTGAAGCTTTCTTT. Translated, it gives CASTPRGGLGGTEAFF.

In DNA form, the CDR3 reads TGTGCCAGTAGCCCAGGACAGGGCGGACAGCCCCAGCATTTT. Translating gives CASSPGQGGQPQHF. V and J are TRBV19 and TRBJ1-5; 8 bases align to TRBD1. Losses at the gene ends were 6 bases for V and 7 bases for J; bases not matched to a gene: 8. CDR3 length: 14 residues. Germline CDR1 and CDR2: LNHDA and SQIVND (reference sequence).

V is TRBV9 and J is TRBJ2-2, with 8 positions matching TRBD1. The length of the CDR3 is 16 residues. The V and J ends lost 0 bases and 1 base, in that order; junction bases with no gene match: 2. Per the germline V gene, CDR1 is SGDLS and CDR2 is YYNGEE. The CDR3 here is CASSVEGTGNTGELFF. The CDR3 DNA is TGTGCCAGCAGCGTAGAAGGGACAGGGAACACCGGGGAGCTGTTTTTT.

The V gene is TRBV6-5, the J gene TRBJ1-2; TRBD1 agrees at 11 bases. Germline lookup yields CDR1 MNHEY and CDR2 SVGAGI. V gave up 5 bases and J gave up 8 bases; unmatched junction bases: 10. The CDR3 is made up of 15 amino acids. The CDR3 region has the DNA TGTGCCAGCAGTCCTTTTGGACAGGGGGCTAAGGGCTACACCTTC. Encoded protein: CASSPFGQGAKGYTF.

The chain employs TRBV7-9 and TRBJ2-7; D gene unclear. The length of the CDR3 is 11 residues. The V gene's germline CDR1 is SEHNR and CDR2 FQNEAQ (reference sequence). The V end lost 0 bases, the J end lost 7 bases, and 4 bases lay between the germline ends. CDR3 protein: CASSLAEEQYF. The CDR3 bases are TGTGCCAGCAGCTTAGCGGAGGAGCAGTACTTC.

This clone has only a few counts. The J gene is TRBJ2-7, the V gene TRBV30, with TRBD1 matching 7 bases. The CDR3 has 14 residues. The V and J ends lost 0 bases and 4 bases, in that order; junction bases with no gene match: 6. Germline V gives CDR1 GTSNPN, CDR2 SVGIG (reference sequence). The CDR3 DNA sequence: TGTGCCTGGAGTGTGGGCAGGGGGATTTACGAGCAGTACTTC. Its translation: CAWSVGRGIYEQYF. Full variable domain (missing parts from reference TRBV30 and TRBJ2-7): SQTIHQWPATLVQPVGSPLSLECTVEGTSNPNLYWYRQAAGRGLQLLFYSVGIGQISSEVPQNLSASRPQDRQFILSSKKLLLSDSGFYLCAWSVGRGIYEQYFGPGTRLTVT.

This sequence joins TRBV24-1 and TRBJ2-3, with TRBD2 as a possible D gene (7 bases). CDR3 length equals 16 residues. Trimming took off 7 bases at V and 3 bases at J, with 19 bases between the two ends. The germline gives CDR1 KGHDR, CDR2 SFDVKD. CDR3 sequence reads: CATSPKGEGPTDTQYF. In nucleotides, the CDR3 is TGTGCCACCAGCCCTAAGGGGGAGGGCCCTACAGATACGCAGTATTTT.

This clone appeared a single time. The rearrangement uses TRBV6-4 and TRBJ2-2, with D maybe TRBD2 (5 bases). V gave up 2 bases and J gave up 4 bases, with 5 bases separating them. This CDR3 comprises 13 residues. Germline V gene sequence: CDR1 MRHNA, CDR2 SNTAGT. The CDR3 loop reads CASSDTSTGELFF. The DNA of the CDR3 is TGTGCCAGCAGTGACACTAGCACCGGGGAGCTGTTTTTT.

This chain connects TRBV28 to TRBJ2-1, with 9 bases that match TRBD2. Germline V CDR1 and CDR2: MDHEN, SYDVKM. The CDR3 is 14 residues long. J gave up 6 bases and V 6 bases, and 6 bases lay outside the gene matches. CDR3 in amino acids: CASSRTSVSNEQFF. CDR3 DNA sequence: TGTGCCAGCAGCCGGACTAGCGTTAGCAATGAGCAGTTCTTC.

This chain links TRBV29-1 with TRBJ1-2; TRBD1 matches 10 bases. The junction had 11 bases not matched to a gene; V was cut back by 5 bases and J by 8 bases. CDR3 length: 14 amino acids. Germline CDR1 is SQVTM and CDR2 is ANQGSEA. CDR3 bases: TGCAGCGTTCTGGAGACAGGGGGCTTAAGGGGCTACACCTTC. This gives the protein CSVLETGGLRGYTF.

In DNA, the CDR3 is TGTGCCAGCAGCCTACAGGGTACGACTGAAGCTTTCTTT. Its translation: CASSLQGTTEAFF. V usage is TRBV5-4 and J usage is TRBJ1-1, with D possibly TRBD1 on 6 matching bases. The V end lost 4 bases, the J end lost 5 bases, and 12 bases lay between the germline ends. The germline V gene encodes CDR1 SGHNT and CDR2 YYREEE (reference sequence). The CDR3 spans 13 residues.

The chain joins TRBV6-5 to TRBJ2-2; D is uncertain. V was cut by 4 bases and J by 8 bases, with 2 bases left in between. Germline V gives CDR1 MNHEY, CDR2 SVGAGI. This CDR3 has 10 residues. In DNA form, the CDR3 reads TGTGCCAGCAGTTCTGGGGAGCTGTTTTTT. Its protein is CASSSGELFF.

This sequence joins TRBV5-6 and TRBJ1-2, with D perhaps matching TRBD1 (5 bases). Germline-derived CDR1 and CDR2 are SGHDT and YYEEEE. This CDR3 contains 16 residues. The V end was cut by 0 bases, the J end by 0 bases, with 12 bases between. In nucleotides, the CDR3 is TGTGCCAGCAGCTTGGAGATGGGGGGATCTAACTATGGCTACACCTTC. Its protein is CASSLEMGGSNYGYTF.

This clone is a singleton in its sample. CDR3 in amino acids: CASSLAGYIGDPNEKLFF. The CDR3 DNA is TGTGCCAGCAGCTTAGCCGGTTATATCGGGGATCCTAATGAAAAACTGTTTTTT. The chain couples TRBV7-8 to TRBJ1-4; unclear D gene. The CDR3 length is 18 residues. V was clipped by 0 bases and J by 3 bases, with 17 bases between them. Germline V CDR1 and CDR2: SGHVS, FQNEAQ.